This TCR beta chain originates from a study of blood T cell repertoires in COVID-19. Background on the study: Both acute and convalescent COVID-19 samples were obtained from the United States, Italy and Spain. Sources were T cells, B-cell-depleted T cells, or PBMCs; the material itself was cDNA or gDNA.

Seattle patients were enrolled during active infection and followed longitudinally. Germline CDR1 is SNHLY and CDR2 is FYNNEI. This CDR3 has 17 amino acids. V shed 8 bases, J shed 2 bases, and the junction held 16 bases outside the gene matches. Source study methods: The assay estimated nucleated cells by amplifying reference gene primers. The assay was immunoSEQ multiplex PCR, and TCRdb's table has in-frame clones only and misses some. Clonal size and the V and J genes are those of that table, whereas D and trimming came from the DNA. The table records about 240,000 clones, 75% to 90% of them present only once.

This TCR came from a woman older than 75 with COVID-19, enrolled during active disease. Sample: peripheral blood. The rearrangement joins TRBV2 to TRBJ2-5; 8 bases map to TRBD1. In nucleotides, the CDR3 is TGTGCCAGCCACATTACGAGGGGACAGGCGTCGCAAGAGACCCAGTACTTC. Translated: CASHITRGQASQETQYF.